This TCR beta chain originates from a study of T cells after yellow fever vaccination. About the study: Preparation used SMART-Seq v4 Ultra Low Input for the low-cell-number fractions. Study-wide results and caveats: Contamination by abundant bulk-population clonotypes could be present in FACS-sorted repertoires.

TCRdb reprocessed the 5' RACE reads with MiXCR, giving one entry per CDR3 protein. The table shows 300,000 to 350,000 distinct CDR3 sequences, with approximately 3.9% occurring only once. This clonotype turned up a few times. The antigen is undetermined. Trimming left V 5 bases short and J 0 bases short, with 20 bases between. Germline V gene data show CDR1 as SEHNR and CDR2 as FQNEAQ (reference sequence). The CDR3 has 18 amino acids. This TCR came from a man aged 18 to 29 who received the YFV17D yellow fever vaccine. The V gene is TRBV7-9, the J gene TRBJ2-1; D may be TRBD2 (6 bases). This specimen was PBMCs, taken 5 days after the yellow fever booster vaccination. This CDR3 is CASSPRDSPWSSYNEQFF. For the CDR3, the DNA is TGTGCCAGCAGCCCGAGGGACTCGCCCTGGAGCTCCTACAATGAGCAGTTCTTC.